These 29 T cell receptor beta chains originate from one sample sequenced in a study of response to subunit inactivated influenza vaccine (dated by TCRdb to between 2017 and 2018). Libraries were built with RT-PCR. Sequencer: Illumina HiSeq 2500. TCRdb's own reprocessing of the public reads used fastp at Q25 and MiXCR and kept productive beta chains. Identical CDR3 proteins give one entry, which carries the most common genes and DNA. Across this sample there are more than 700,000 distinct CDR3 sequences, with 21% seen only once. The ten largest clones add up to around 9.6% of the sample. The material sequenced was PBMCs from blood, taken 5 days after vaccination. These receptors were obtained from a middle-aged man who received an inactivated influenza vaccine. Donor details come from another sample of the same person, matched by shared clones.

V gene TRBV20-1 combines with J gene TRBJ2-5; D perhaps matches TRBD1 (6 bases). The CDR3 length is 13 residues. V lost 2 bases and J lost 4, with 11 bases in between. From germline, CDR1 is DFQATT and CDR2 SNEGSKA (reference sequence). For the CDR3, the DNA is TGCAGTGCTAGAATGGGGGCGAGAGAGACCCAGTACTTC. It encodes CSARMGARETQYF.

The chain joins TRBV6-2 or TRBV6-3 to TRBJ2-1; TRBD2 agrees at 8 bases. The CDR3 runs 16 residues. Trimming at V came to 0 bases and at J to 4 bases, leaving 5 bases not matched to a gene. In germline, CDR1 is MNHEY, CDR2 SVGEGT. The chain's CDR3 is CASSYSLGGGYNEQFF. The CDR3 DNA follows: TGTGCCAGCAGTTACTCGCTCGGGGGGGGTTACAATGAGCAGTTCTTC.

V gene TRBV7-8 combines with J gene TRBJ2-4; possible D gene TRBD2, 6 bases. The CDR3 is 18 residues long. CDR1 is SGHVS and CDR2 is FQNEAQ in the germline V gene. V was trimmed by 2 bases and J by 5 bases, leaving 22 bases between them. The CDR3 region has the DNA TGTGCCAGCAGCTTATTTCTTTCGACGGGAGCGGGCCAAAACATTCAGTACTTC. It specifies CASSLFLSTGAGQNIQYF.

The chain couples TRBV28 to TRBJ2-3, with D perhaps assigned TRBD1 or TRBD2 (5 bases each). CDR1 MDHEN and CDR2 SYDVKM come from the germline V gene. Trimming pared 3 bases from V and 4 bases from J, leaving 17 bases between. CDR3 length: 16 amino acids. Here the CDR3 DNA reads TGTGCCAGCAGTTTCCAGGGACCTTTAGGCGCAGATACGCAGTATTTT. Protein product: CASSFQGPLGADTQYF.

This clonotype was seen only a few times. The genes are TRBV7-9 and TRBJ1-2; D not certain. V lost 0 bases to trimming and J lost 3 bases, with 14 bases between them. The CDR3 is 16 amino acids. CDR1 is SEHNR and CDR2 is FQNEAQ in the germline V gene (reference sequence). The CDR3 nucleotides are TGTGCCAGCAGCTTAGCGCTTGACATAGGAGACTATGGCTACACCTTC. It translates to CASSLALDIGDYGYTF.

This clonotype was recorded once. CDR3 in DNA: TGCAGTGCTAGAGATCGGTACTTGGGGGGCGACAATCAGCCCCAGCATTTT. Its protein product is CSARDRYLGGDNQPQHF. V gene TRBV20-1 combines with J gene TRBJ1-5, with D possibly being TRBD1 (6 bases). Germline V lookup: CDR1 DFQATT, CDR2 SNEGSKA (reference sequence). The CDR3 is 17 amino acids. Trimming cost V 0 bases and J 3 bases, with 18 bases left between them.

This clonotype has more than one count but fewer than ten. V gene TRBV25-1 combines with J gene TRBJ2-3, with D perhaps matching TRBD1 (6 bases). CDR1 is MGHDK and CDR2 is SYGVNS in the germline V gene. The CDR3 extends over 13 amino acids. With 4 bases removed from V and 5 bases from J, the gap between germline ends came to 10 bases. The CDR3 DNA reads TGTGCCAGCAGTGTCCTACAGGGAGATACGCAGTATTTT. This encodes CASSVLQGDTQYF. The full variable domain, its missing parts supplied by reference TRBV25-1 and TRBJ2-3, is EADIYQTPRYLVIGTGKKITLECSQTMGHDKMYWYQQDPGMELHLIHYSYGVNSTEKGDLSSESTVSRIRTEHFPLTLESARPSHTSQYLCASSVLQGDTQYFGPGTRLTVL.

This clonotype was observed many times. The J gene is TRBJ2-6, the V gene TRBV18; TRBD2 is a possible D gene (5 bases). The germline CDR1 and CDR2 sequences are KGHSH and LQKENI. The CDR3 covers 15 residues. With 8 bases removed from V and 0 bases from J, the gap between germline ends came to 11 bases. The CDR3 region has the DNA TGTGCCAGCAGTCCGGGGATCTCTGGGGCCAACGTCCTGACTTTC. This codes for CASSPGISGANVLTF.

V and J are TRBV12-3 or TRBV12-4 and TRBJ2-6; D is ambiguous. CDR3 size: 15 residues. V was trimmed by 2 bases and J by 1 base, leaving 6 bases between them. The CDR3 DNA reads TGTGCCAGCAGTTTAACTACGTCTGGGGCCAACGTCCTGACTTTC. Amino acid sequence: CASSLTTSGANVLTF.

This clonotype was counted between two and nine times. The chain has TRBV4-2 and TRBJ2-1; D may be TRBD2 (5 bases). The CDR3 is 14 amino acids. With 0 bases removed from V and 5 bases from J, the gap between germline ends came to 8 bases. Germline V CDR1 and CDR2: LGHNA, YNFKEQ. In DNA form, the CDR3 reads TGTGCCAGCAGCCAAGACTCGGGGAACAATGAGCAGTTCTTC. Its translation: CASSQDSGNNEQFF.

This clonotype appeared a few times. V usage is TRBV5-6 and J usage is TRBJ1-2; D is undetermined. This CDR3 region has 12 residues. Germline V gives CDR1 SGHDT, CDR2 YYEEEE. V was pared by 2 bases and J by 5 bases, with 7 bases between. The CDR3, as DNA: TGTGCCAGCAGCTTACCGACTTATGGCTACACCTTC. Protein sequence: CASSLPTYGYTF.

This clonotype showed up just a few times. The chain uses TRBV20-1 and TRBJ1-5; D remains ambiguous. The germline V and J ends were trimmed by 1 base and 2 bases, with 6 bases remaining between them. Germline V gene lookup returns CDR1 DFQATT and CDR2 SNEGSKA (reference sequence). The CDR3 consists of 13 residues. The CDR3 reads CSARAARNQPQHF. DNA for the CDR3: TGCAGTGCTAGAGCGGCGCGCAATCAGCCCCAGCATTTT.

This clonotype was counted at least ten times. J is TRBJ2-7 and V is TRBV20-1, with D perhaps TRBD2 (5 bases). CDR3 length equals 13 residues. Deletions cut 3 bases from V and 6 bases from J, with 15 bases between. Germline CDR1 reads DFQATT; CDR2 reads SNEGSKA (reference sequence). The CDR3 reads CSARIQSAGEQYF. The CDR3 DNA reads TGCAGTGCTAGGATACAAAGTGCGGGCGAGCAGTACTTC.

This clonotype was detected a few times. The chain links TRBV29-1 to TRBJ2-3; 12 bases fit TRBD1. CDR3 length equals 15 residues. CDR1 is SQVTM, CDR2 ANQGSEA, per germline. The V and J ends lost 3 bases and 5 bases, in that order; junction bases with no gene match: 6. The CDR3 coding sequence is TGCAGCGTTGAGGGGGACAGGGGGCCGGGAGATACGCAGTATTTT. Translating it yields CSVEGDRGPGDTQYF.

This clonotype appeared a few times. The chain uses TRBV10-3 and TRBJ2-1; the match to TRBD1 covers 8 bases. Germline-derived CDR1 and CDR2 are ENHRY and SYGVKD. V was clipped by 0 bases and J by 9 bases; unmatched bases: 10. The CDR3 runs 16 residues. The DNA of the CDR3 is TGTGCCATCAGTGAGTCGCGACAGGGGAGGACAGCTGAGCAGTTCTTC. It yields the protein CAISESRQGRTAEQFF.

The CDR3 sequence: CASSYYGTSLQETQYF. The CDR3 DNA sequence: TGTGCCAGCAGTTACTACGGGACTAGCCTCCAAGAGACCCAGTACTTC. The V call is TRBV6-2 or TRBV6-3, the J call TRBJ2-5, with 9 bases fitting TRBD2. The CDR3 consists of 16 residues. J was trimmed by 1 base and V by 1 base; bases with no gene match: 4. Per the germline V gene, CDR1 is MNHEY and CDR2 is SVGEGT.

Many counts were recorded for this clonotype. The chain joins TRBV29-1 to TRBJ1-1; a weak D match, TRBD1 (5 bases). With 3 bases removed from V and 7 bases from J, the gap between germline ends came to 18 bases. This CDR3 has 14 amino acids. Germline V gene sequence: CDR1 SQVTM, CDR2 ANQGSEA. The CDR3 DNA is TGCAGCGTTGAGGGAAGGGCAGGGAATTATGAAGCTTTCTTT. This codes for CSVEGRAGNYEAFF.

The V gene is TRBV28, the J gene TRBJ2-7; tentatively, D is TRBD1 (6 bases). The CDR3 is made up of 15 amino acids. Germline V CDR1 and CDR2: MDHEN, SYDVKM. V shed 3 bases and J shed 2 bases, with 14 bases lying between them. In DNA, the CDR3 is TGTGCCAGCAGTTTTACAGGGCTAGCCGCCTACGAGCAGTACTTC. As protein: CASSFTGLAAYEQYF.

This clonotype occurred a few times. The chain links TRBV6-2 or TRBV6-3 to TRBJ2-5, with TRBD1 identical over 9 bases. The CDR3 is made up of 14 amino acids. In germline, CDR1 is MNHEY, CDR2 SVGEGT. Trimming at V came to 8 bases and at J to 2 bases, leaving 6 bases not matched to a gene. The CDR3 nucleotides are TGTGCCAGCCACAGGGGGCGCGGGCAAGAGACCCAGTACTTC. This encodes CASHRGRGQETQYF.

In this sample, this clonotype turned up once. The CDR3 sequence: CSARGTSGGYYEQYF. The CDR3 region has the DNA TGCAGTGCTAGGGGGACTAGCGGGGGATACTACGAGCAGTACTTC. The J gene is TRBJ2-7, the V gene TRBV20-1, with 14 bases that match TRBD2. This CDR3 has 15 amino acids. With 3 bases clipped from V and 3 bases from J, the junction kept 4 bases outside the gene matches. The V gene's germline CDR1 is DFQATT and CDR2 SNEGSKA (reference sequence).

This clonotype was seen once. The chain employs TRBV28 and TRBJ2-4; D is uncertain. The CDR3 contains 15 residues. Trimming stripped 8 bases from V and 0 bases from J, with 14 bases between. Germline assignment: CDR1 MDHEN and CDR2 SYDVKM. This CDR3 is CASAGAILAKNIQYF. CDR3 coding DNA: TGTGCCAGCGCTGGAGCTATTTTAGCCAAAAACATTCAGTACTTC.

The V gene is TRBV20-1, the J gene TRBJ2-3; a weak D match, TRBD2 (6 bases). V lost 6 bases, J lost 2 bases, and 18 bases lay in between. Germline CDR1 DFQATT, CDR2 SNEGSKA (reference sequence). This CDR3 has 15 residues. CDR3 DNA sequence: TGCAGTGCAATTCAGGGAGCGGGCCCCACAGATACGCAGTATTTT. Translating it yields CSAIQGAGPTDTQYF.

This clonotype was found a few times. The chain employs TRBV11-2 and TRBJ2-1; the D is unclear. CDR3 length: 12 amino acids. Germline values: CDR1 SGHAT, CDR2 FQNNGV. V was trimmed by 6 bases and J by 4 bases, leaving 7 bases between them. CDR3 sequence reads: CASRGKYNEQFF. The CDR3 nucleotides read TGTGCCAGCAGAGGAAAATACAATGAGCAGTTCTTC.

In its sample, this clonotype was seen a few times. The chain employs TRBV4-3 and TRBJ2-7; D might be TRBD1 (5 bases). Germline-derived CDR1 and CDR2 are LGHNA and YSLEER. V was pared by 5 bases and J by 3 bases, with 14 bases between. The CDR3 is 14 residues long. DNA for the CDR3: TGCGCCAGCAGCAGGGGCCCAGGGTACTACGAGCAGTACTTC. Its protein is CASSRGPGYYEQYF.

This clonotype was counted at least ten times. The gene calls are TRBV12-3 or TRBV12-4 and TRBJ2-1; 8 nucleotides line up with TRBD2. This CDR3 region has 14 residues. With V trimmed by 4 bases and J by 5 bases, 4 bases remained unmatched. CDR3: CASSWAGGNNEQFF. The CDR3 DNA follows: TGTGCCAGCAGTTGGGCGGGGGGTAACAATGAGCAGTTCTTC.

J is TRBJ2-1 and V is TRBV20-1, with 8 positions matching TRBD2. The CDR3 spans 15 residues. Looked up from germline, CDR1 is DFQATT and CDR2 is SNEGSKA (reference sequence). J lost 5 bases, V lost 0 bases, and 6 bases had no gene match. CDR3 sequence reads: CSARDGAGDHNEQFF. In DNA form, the CDR3 reads TGCAGTGCTAGAGATGGAGCGGGAGATCACAATGAGCAGTTCTTC.

V is TRBV29-1 and J is TRBJ2-5; TRBD2 matches 7 bases. Germline-derived CDR1 and CDR2 are SQVTM and ANQGSEA. This CDR3 has 15 amino acids. Losses at the gene ends were 1 base for V and 1 base for J; bases not matched to a gene: 6. The CDR3 sequence: CSVEGGLPIQETQYF. The CDR3 coding sequence is TGCAGCGTTGAAGGGGGACTACCGATCCAAGAGACCCAGTACTTC.

This clonotype was picked up many times. The chain couples TRBV20-1 to TRBJ2-5; no reliable D call. Germline V gives CDR1 DFQATT, CDR2 SNEGSKA (reference sequence). This CDR3 is 12 amino acids long. Between the trimmed V and J ends, which lost 6 bases and 5 bases, there was a span of 13 bases. In DNA, the CDR3 is TGCAGTGCATCGAATAGTGGTGAGACCCAGTACTTC. Translated: CSASNSGETQYF.

This clonotype was observed at least ten times. The chain employs TRBV12-3 or TRBV12-4 and TRBJ2-7; no clear D. This CDR3 is 12 amino acids long. V was clipped by 3 bases and J by 4 bases, with 7 bases between them. CDR3 sequence (DNA): TGTGCCAGCAGTTTCGAAGGGTACGAGCAGTACTTC. Translated: CASSFEGYEQYF.